A single sample is the source of the 22 T cell receptor beta chains below, sequenced in a study of identical twins. TCRdb ran MiXCR on the 5' RACE reads and lists one entry per CDR3 protein. The data contain just over 500,000 distinct CDR3 sequences, roughly 21% of them singletons. These data were also reused for a study on T cells expressing NK-cell markers.

Sequenced input: CD4+ T cells sorted from blood. These receptors all come from a woman aged 18-29 years in good health.

There are a few counts of this clonotype. J is TRBJ1-1 and V is TRBV6-1, with a tentative D call TRBD1 (6 bases). The germline V and J ends were trimmed by 6 bases and 5 bases, with 16 bases remaining between them. The CDR3 runs 14 residues. The germline CDR1 and CDR2 sequences are MNHNS and SASEGT. The CDR3 DNA is TGTGCCAGCAGCCAGGGGCGGACGTGGACTGAAGCTTTCTTT. Translated: CASSQGRTWTEAFF.

This clonotype appeared a few times. The chain employs TRBV20-1 and TRBJ1-1; 9 nucleotides align to TRBD1. The V gene's germline CDR1 is DFQATT and CDR2 SNEGSKA (reference sequence). With 6 bases clipped from V and 10 bases from J, the junction kept 6 bases outside the gene matches. This CDR3 comprises 11 residues. The CDR3 DNA reads as TGCAGTGCGCCGACAGGGGGGGGAGCTTTCTTT. It encodes CSAPTGGGAFF.

The chain employs TRBV4-2 and TRBJ1-1; 11 bases line up with TRBD1. The junction had 5 bases not matched to a gene; V was cut back by 6 bases and J by 8 bases. This CDR3 is 13 amino acids long. In germline, CDR1 is LGHNA, CDR2 YNFKEQ. The CDR3 protein is CASRQDRGLEAFF. CDR3 bases: TGTGCCAGCAGACAGGACAGGGGGCTAGAAGCTTTCTTT.

This clonotype occurred a few times. The chain is built from TRBV6-2 or TRBV6-3 and TRBJ2-6; TRBD1 aligns across 8 bases. The V and J ends lost 6 bases and 1 base, in that order; junction bases with no gene match: 8. Per germline, CDR1 MNHEY and CDR2 SVGEGT. The CDR3 is 17 amino acids. Here the CDR3 reads CASRRRGQQSGANVLTF. The CDR3 nucleotides are TGTGCCAGCAGGCGCAGGGGGCAACAATCTGGGGCCAACGTCCTGACTTTC.

As for this clonotype: One junction end disagrees with the germline gene, perhaps due to a read error. The rearrangement links TRBV7-3 to TRBJ2-1; D is undetermined. Germline V gene lookup returns CDR1 SGHTA and CDR2 FQGTGA. The CDR3 spans 12 residues. The chain's CDR3 is CASSLTSHELFF. CDR3 nucleotide sequence: TGTGCCAGCAGCTTAACGTCCCATGAGCTGTTCTTC.

The chain uses TRBV7-6 and TRBJ2-1; 12 bases map to TRBD2. The CDR3 is 15 residues long. Germline V gene sequence: CDR1 SGHVS, CDR2 FNYEAQ. V dropped 3 bases and J dropped 7; count of bases not matched to a gene: 4. In DNA, the CDR3 is TGTGCCAGCAGCTTCCTAGCGGGAGGGCCTAATGAGCAGTTCTTC. This translates into CASSFLAGGPNEQFF.

This clonotype was counted only a few times. The rearrangement uses TRBV4-3 and TRBJ2-1; the match to TRBD2 covers 15 bases. The CDR3 covers 14 residues. V shed 4 bases and J 8 bases; nucleotides not matched to a gene: 0. Germline CDR1 is LGHNA and CDR2 is YSLEER. CDR3 coding DNA: TGCGCCAGCAGCCGGACTAGCGGGAGGGATGAGCAGTTCTTC. It yields the protein CASSRTSGRDEQFF.

The V call is TRBV7-3, the J call TRBJ2-3; 8 nucleotides align to TRBD2. There are 14 residues in the CDR3. Germline V gene sequence: CDR1 SGHTA, CDR2 FQGTGA. V shed 5 bases and J 7 bases; nucleotides not matched to a gene: 8. The CDR3 DNA reads as TGTGCCAGCAGCCCCGGGGGGGCTCTCAATACGCAGTATTTT. It yields the protein CASSPGGALNTQYF.

This clonotype has only a few counts. The V and J genes are TRBV20-1 and TRBJ1-4; D possibly corresponds to TRBD1 (5 bases). The CDR3 spans 14 residues. The V and J ends lost 0 bases and 8 bases respectively, with 13 bases between them. From germline, CDR1 is DFQATT and CDR2 SNEGSKA (reference sequence). The CDR3 region is CSARDDGGSEKLFF. The CDR3 DNA reads TGCAGTGCTAGAGACGACGGGGGTAGCGAAAAACTGTTTTTT.

This chain links TRBV25-1 with TRBJ2-1; weak D call: TRBD2 (6 bases). The CDR3 consists of 16 residues. The V gene's germline CDR1 is MGHDK and CDR2 SYGVNS. The V and J ends lost 3 bases and 4 bases respectively, with 16 bases between them. The CDR3 DNA reads as TGTGCCAGCAGTGAGGGAGGCAAGGTCCGTTACAATGAGCAGTTCTTC. This translates into CASSEGGKVRYNEQFF.

The chain has TRBV12-3 or TRBV12-4 and TRBJ1-2; weak D call: TRBD1 (5 bases). The length of the CDR3 is 11 residues. Trimming stripped 10 bases from V and 8 bases from J, with 14 bases between. The CDR3 region is CATRSGGGYTF. Here the CDR3 DNA reads TGTGCCACTCGATCCGGGGGAGGCTACACCTTC.

This clonotype turned up a few times. V gene TRBV18 combines with J gene TRBJ2-2; 12 positions match TRBD2. CDR3 length: 15 amino acids. CDR1 is KGHSH and CDR2 is LQKENI in the germline V gene. With V trimmed by 1 base and J by 6 bases, 0 bases remained unmatched. The CDR3 reads CASSPRLAGAGELFF. The CDR3 coding sequence is TGTGCCAGCTCACCACGACTAGCGGGAGCCGGGGAGCTGTTTTTT.

In nucleotides, the CDR3 is TGTGCCAGCAGCATAACCGGGACCACCTACAATGAGCAGTTCTTC. Translation gives CASSITGTTYNEQFF. V is TRBV7-2 and J is TRBJ2-1; possibly TRBD1 or TRBD2 for D (5 bases each). Per the germline V gene, CDR1 is SGHTA and CDR2 is FQGNSA. This CDR3 comprises 15 residues. Deletions cut 5 bases from V and 2 bases from J, with 13 bases between.

The chain joins TRBV11-2 to TRBJ2-1; TRBD2 matches 7 bases. V trimming: 6 bases; J trimming: 5 bases; junction bases outside the gene matches: 7. Germline V gene lookup returns CDR1 SGHAT and CDR2 FQNNGV. The CDR3 consists of 14 residues. The CDR3 sequence: CASRLNRGDNEQFF. The CDR3 bases are TGTGCCAGCAGGTTAAATCGGGGGGACAATGAGCAGTTCTTC. Based on the CDR3 plus reference TRBV11-2 and TRBJ2-1, the full variable domain is EAGVAQSPRYKIIEKRQSVAFWCNPISGHATLYWYQQILGQGPKLLIQFQNNGVVDDSQLPKDRFSAERLKGVDSTLKIQPAKLEDSAVYLCASRLNRGDNEQFFGPGTRLTVL.

This clonotype was counted once. The chain links TRBV20-1 to TRBJ2-1; 10 bases line up with TRBD2. The CDR3 sequence is 13 residues long. CDR1 is DFQATT, CDR2 SNEGSKA, per germline (reference sequence). V lost 5 bases and J lost 4; bases outside the gene matches: 2. CDR3 sequence: CSALGLAYNEQFF. For the CDR3, the DNA is TGCAGTGCTTTGGGACTAGCGTACAATGAGCAGTTCTTC.

This clonotype was seen a handful of times. CDR3 sequence: CASSSAASGYNEQFF. CDR3 in DNA: TGCGCCAGCAGCTCGGCGGCTAGCGGGTACAATGAGCAGTTCTTC. V usage is TRBV4-3 and J usage is TRBJ2-1, with 8 bases fitting TRBD2. The germline CDR1 and CDR2 sequences are LGHNA and YSLEER. Trimming took 5 bases from V and 4 from J; bases not matched to a gene: 7. The length of the CDR3 is 15 residues.

CDR3 nucleotide sequence: TGTGCCAGCTCTACTACCTTAATTCAGTACTTC. Its protein is CASSTTLIQYF. The genes are TRBV28 and TRBJ2-4; D ambiguous. CDR1 and CDR2 (germline): MDHEN, SYDVKM. V was shortened by 8 bases and J by 10 bases, with 12 bases between the two germline ends. The CDR3 extends over 11 amino acids.

This clonotype was observed a handful of times. This chain uses TRBV5-1 with TRBJ2-1; 9 nucleotides align to TRBD1. CDR1 and CDR2 (germline): SGHRS, YFSETQ. V lost 4 bases to trimming and J lost 9 bases; unmatched junction nucleotides: 11. CDR3 length equals 15 residues. For the CDR3, the DNA is TGCGCCAGCAGCGGATCCGGGACAGGGCCACGTGAGCAGTTCTTC. Encoded protein: CASSGSGTGPREQFF.

To note about this clonotype: This may arise from a read error, as a much more abundant clone is one base away. V and J are TRBV12-3 or TRBV12-4 and TRBJ2-5; D is unresolved. The CDR3 runs to 13 residues. The CDR3 coding sequence is TGTGGCAGCAGTTTGAGTAGGTGGGAGACCCAGTACTTC. Translating gives CGSSLSRWETQYF.

This clonotype was counted ten times or more. The chain is built from TRBV12-3 or TRBV12-4 and TRBJ1-1; no clear D gene. With 4 bases removed from V and 0 bases from J, the gap between germline ends came to 6 bases. The CDR3 loop spans 13 amino acids. This chain's CDR3 is CASSWNLNTEAFF. CDR3 coding DNA: TGTGCCAGCAGTTGGAACTTGAACACTGAAGCTTTCTTT.

J is TRBJ1-2 and V is TRBV7-2; D is possibly TRBD1 (6 bases). The V end was cut by 3 bases, the J end by 3 bases, with 11 bases between. There are 14 residues in the CDR3. Germline V gene sequence: CDR1 SGHTA, CDR2 FQGNSA. CDR3 in amino acids: CASSFAGGDYGYTF. CDR3 in DNA: TGTGCCAGCAGCTTTGCCGGGGGCGACTATGGCTACACCTTC.

This clonotype was recorded a few times. J is TRBJ2-1 and V is TRBV20-1; 13 bases map to TRBD2. This CDR3 comprises 14 residues. Germline CDR1 reads DFQATT; CDR2 reads SNEGSKA (reference sequence). The J segment lost 9 bases and the V segment lost 4 bases, leaving 6 bases of the junction unmatched. As DNA, the CDR3 is TGCAGTGCTACCGGGACTAGCGGGAACAGTGAGCAGTTCTTC. Protein product: CSATGTSGNSEQFF.